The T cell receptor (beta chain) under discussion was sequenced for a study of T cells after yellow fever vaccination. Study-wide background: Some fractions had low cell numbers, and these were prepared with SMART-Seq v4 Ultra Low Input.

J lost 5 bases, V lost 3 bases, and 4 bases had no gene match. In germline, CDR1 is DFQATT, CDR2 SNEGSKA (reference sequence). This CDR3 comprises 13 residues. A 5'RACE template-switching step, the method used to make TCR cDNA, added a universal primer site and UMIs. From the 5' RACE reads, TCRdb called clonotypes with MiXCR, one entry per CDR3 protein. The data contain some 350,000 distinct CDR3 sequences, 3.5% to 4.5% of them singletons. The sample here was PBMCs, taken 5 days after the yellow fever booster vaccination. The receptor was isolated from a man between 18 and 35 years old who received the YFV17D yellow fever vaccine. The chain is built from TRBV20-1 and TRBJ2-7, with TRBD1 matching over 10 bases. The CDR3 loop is CSARWDRGDEQYF. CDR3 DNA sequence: TGCAGTGCTAGGTGGGACAGGGGCGACGAGCAGTACTTC.